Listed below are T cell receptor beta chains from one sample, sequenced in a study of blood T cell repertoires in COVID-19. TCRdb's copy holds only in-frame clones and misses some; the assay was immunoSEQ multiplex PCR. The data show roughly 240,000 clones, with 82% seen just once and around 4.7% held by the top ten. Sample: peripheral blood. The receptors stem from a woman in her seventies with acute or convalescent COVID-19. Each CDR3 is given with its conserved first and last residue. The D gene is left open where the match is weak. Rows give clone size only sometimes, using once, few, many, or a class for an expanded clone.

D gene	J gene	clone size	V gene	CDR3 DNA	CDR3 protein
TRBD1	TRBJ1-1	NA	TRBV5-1	TGCGCCAGCAGCTTTGACAGGGCCGAGAACACTGAAGCTTTCTTT	CASSFDRAENTEAFF
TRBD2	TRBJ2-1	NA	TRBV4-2	TGTGCCAGCAGCCAAGAAGCGGGGGGTGAGCAGTTCTTC	CASSQEAGGEQFF
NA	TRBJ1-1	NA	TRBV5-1	TGCGCCAGCAGCTTGGCCGGGAACATGAACACTGAAGCTTTCTTT	CASSLAGNMNTEAFF
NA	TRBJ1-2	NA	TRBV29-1	TGCAGCGTTGATCCCAGGGAGGGTGGCTACACCTTC	CSVDPREGGYTF
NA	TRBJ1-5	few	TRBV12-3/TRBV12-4	TGTGCCAGCAGTTTGGGAGAACCCCAGCATTTT	CASSLGEPQHF
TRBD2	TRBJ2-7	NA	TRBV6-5	TGTGCCAGCAGTCCTCGTGGGGGGGAGGGTTACGAGCAGTACTTC	CASSPRGGEGYEQYF
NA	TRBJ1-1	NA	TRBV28	TGTGCCAGCAGTGTATTTGCTTTGGCCCAAAATGAAGCTTTCTTT	CASSVFALAQNEAFF
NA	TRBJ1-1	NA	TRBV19	TGTGCCAGTAGTATCCCCGGGGGGCTCTCTGAAGCTTTCTTT	CASSIPGGLSEAFF
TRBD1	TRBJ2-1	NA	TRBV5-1	TGCGCCAGCAGCTTGGCCGGGACAGACCTCAATGAGCAGTTCTTC	CASSLAGTDLNEQFF
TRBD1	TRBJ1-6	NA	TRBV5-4	TGTGCCAGCAACCGACAGGGATCTAATTCACCCCTCCACTTT	CASNRQGSNSPLHF
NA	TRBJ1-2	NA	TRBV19	TGTGCCAGTAGTATCGGCGGGACCTATGGCTACACCTTC	CASSIGGTYGYTF
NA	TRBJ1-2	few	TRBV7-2	TGTGCCAGCAGCTTAAGTTGGGGCGAGGTCTATGGCTACACCTTC	CASSLSWGEVYGYTF
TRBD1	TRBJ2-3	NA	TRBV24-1	TGTGCCACCAGTGATTTTTTAGGGGGCGAAACCACAGATACGCAGTATTTT	CATSDFLGGETTDTQYF
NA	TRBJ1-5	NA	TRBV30	TGTGCCTGGAGTCCACAGGGAAGCAATCAGCCCCAGCATTTT	CAWSPQGSNQPQHF
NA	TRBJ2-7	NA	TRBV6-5	TGTGCCAGCAGTTACGGAGAGACGTACGAGCAGTACTTC	CASSYGETYEQYF
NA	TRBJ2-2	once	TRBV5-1	TGCGCCAGCAGCTTGGAGTCAGTCACCGGGGAGCTGTTTTTT	CASSLESVTGELFF
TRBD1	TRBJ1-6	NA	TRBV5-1	TGCGCCAGCAGCTTGGAAGGCCCCGGACAGGGTAATTCACCCCTCCACTTT	CASSLEGPGQGNSPLHF
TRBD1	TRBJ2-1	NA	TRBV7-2	TGTGCCAGCAGCTTAAATAACAGGGGGGAGGATGAGCAGTTCTTC	CASSLNNRGEDEQFF
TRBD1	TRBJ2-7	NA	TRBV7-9	TGTGCCAGCAGCTTAAAGGACAGGGTTTCCTACGAGCAGTACTTC	CASSLKDRVSYEQYF
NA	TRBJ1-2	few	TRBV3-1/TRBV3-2	TGTGCCAGCAGCCAAGGACAGTCCCTCTATGGCTACACCTTC	CASSQGQSLYGYTF
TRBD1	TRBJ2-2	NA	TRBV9	TGTGCCAGCAGCCTCAGGACAGGGACAGGCACCGGGGAGCTGTTTTTT	CASSLRTGTGTGELFF
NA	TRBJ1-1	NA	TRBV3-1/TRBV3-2	TGTGCCAGCAGCCTCGAGGGAGGGGCCCGCAATTGGGTCACTGAAGCTTTCTTT	CASSLEGGARNWVTEAFF
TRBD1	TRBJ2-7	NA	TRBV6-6	TGTGCCAGCAGTGCGCCGGGACAGGGGGCTTACGAGCAGTACTTC	CASSAPGQGAYEQYF
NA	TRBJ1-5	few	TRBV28	TGTGCCAGCAGCAAGTCTTACGGGGGGCAGGGCAATCAGCCCCAGCATTTT	CASSKSYGGQGNQPQHF
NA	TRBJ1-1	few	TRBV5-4	TGTGCCAGCAGCTTCCGGAACACTGAAGCTTTCTTT	CASSFRNTEAFF
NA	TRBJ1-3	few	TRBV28	TGTGCCAGCAGTTTATATCTAGGCGACCTAAACACCATATATTTT	CASSLYLGDLNTIYF
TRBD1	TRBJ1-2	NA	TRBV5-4	TGTGCCAGCAGCTGGGACAGTAGCTATGGCTACACCTTC	CASSWDSSYGYTF
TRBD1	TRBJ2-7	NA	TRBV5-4	TGTGCCAGCAGCCGGCAGGGGGCAATGGACTCCTACGAGCAGTACTTC	CASSRQGAMDSYEQYF
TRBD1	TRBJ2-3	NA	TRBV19	TGTGCCACCATGGGACAGGGCACAGATACGCAGTATTTT	CATMGQGTDTQYF
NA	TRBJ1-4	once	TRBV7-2	TGTGCCAGCAGCTTACAAGGGGCAGCCAATGAAAAACTGTTTTTT	CASSLQGAANEKLFF
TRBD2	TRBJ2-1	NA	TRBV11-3	TGTGCCAGCAGCCCGACTAGCGGGGTCGAGCAGTTCTTC	CASSPTSGVEQFF
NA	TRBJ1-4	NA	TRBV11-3	TGTGCCAGCAGTAGAGGGCTAAATGAAAAACTGTTTTTT	CASSRGLNEKLFF
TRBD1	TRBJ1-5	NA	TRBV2	TGTGCCAGCAGAAACAGGGGGCCCGGGAATCAGCCCCAGCATTTT	CASRNRGPGNQPQHF
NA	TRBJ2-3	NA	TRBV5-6	TGTGCCAGCAGCACCGCCCGGGGAACAGATACGCAGTATTTT	CASSTARGTDTQYF